These 13 T cell receptor beta chains originate from one sample sequenced in a study of OX40 agonist ivuxolimab in advanced cancers. Repertoires were generated with immunoSEQ multiplex PCR, while TCRdb's copy carries only in-frame clones and drops some. In the table there are tens of thousands of clones, almost 95% of which are singletons. Material: CD4+ or CD8+ T cells sorted from blood, obtained in a trial of the OX40 agonist ivuxolimab. These receptors were obtained from an adult with an advanced solid tumor such as melanoma, head and neck, liver or kidney cancer.

The chain uses TRBV19 and TRBJ1-1; D is uncertain. Germline loops: CDR1 LNHDA, CDR2 SQIVND (reference sequence). Trimming removed 2 bases from V and 1 base from J, with 8 bases in between. The CDR3 is 14 amino acids. CDR3 sequence: CASSIWAANTEAFF. CDR3 nucleotide sequence: TGTGCCAGTAGTATATGGGCAGCGAACACTGAAGCTTTCTTT.

V is TRBV27 and J is TRBJ2-1; tentatively, D is TRBD1 or TRBD2 (7 bases each). V lost 6 bases, J lost 4 bases, and 16 bases lay in between. Germline CDR1 and CDR2: MNHEY and SMNVEV (reference sequence). This CDR3 region has 15 residues. The CDR3 here is CASRARQGGYNEQFF. The CDR3 DNA reads as TGTGCCAGCAGGGCAAGGCAGGGGGGGTACAATGAGCAGTTCTTC.

The gene calls are TRBV14 and TRBJ2-1; 7 bases match TRBD2. This CDR3 spans 15 amino acids. Per germline, CDR1 SGHDN and CDR2 FVKESK. V gave up 2 bases and J gave up 7 bases; unmatched junction bases: 8. The CDR3 DNA reads as TGTGCCAGCAGCCAAAGGACTAGTATAGGGAATGAGCAGTTCTTC. It codes for CASSQRTSIGNEQFF.

J is TRBJ2-1 and V is TRBV27, with 8 bases fitting TRBD2. CDR1 MNHEY and CDR2 SMNVEV come from the germline V gene (reference sequence). The CDR3 covers 15 residues. Trimming removed 5 bases from V and 8 bases from J; junction bases left unmatched: 11. CDR3 loop: CASSRGGGPRHEQFF. The CDR3 DNA reads as TGTGCCAGCAGTCGGGGGGGAGGGCCTAGGCATGAGCAGTTCTTC.

This clone was observed once. The gene calls are TRBV28 and TRBJ2-7, with 10 bases fitting TRBD2. Unmatched junction bases numbered 10, after V lost 3 bases and J lost 5 bases. From germline, CDR1 is MDHEN and CDR2 SYDVKM. This CDR3 comprises 16 residues. CDR3 bases: TGTGCCAGCAGTTTCTCCATTAGCGGGAGGTTCAACGAGCAGTACTTC. It translates to CASSFSISGRFNEQYF. The full variable domain, its missing parts supplied by reference TRBV28 and TRBJ2-7, is DVKVTQSSRYLVKRTGEKVFLECVQDMDHENMFWYRQDPGLGLRLIYFSYDVKMKEKGDIPEGYSVSREKKERFSLILESASTNQTSMYLCASSFSISGRFNEQYFGPGTRLTVT.

The chain employs TRBV4-3 and TRBJ1-1; no clear D. V lost 1 base, J lost 3 bases, and 6 bases lay in between. This CDR3 has 13 residues. Germline CDR1 and CDR2: LGHNA and YSLEER. Here the CDR3 DNA reads TGCGCCAGCAGCCAAGGGAGGGACACTGAAGCTTTCTTT. Its translation is CASSQGRDTEAFF.

This clone was seen a few times. The chain recombines TRBV7-9 with TRBJ1-5; TRBD1 agrees at 7 bases. The CDR3 extends over 15 amino acids. V trimming: 3 bases; J trimming: 0 bases; junction bases outside the gene matches: 2. The V gene's germline CDR1 is SEHNR and CDR2 FQNEAQ (reference sequence). The DNA for the CDR3 is TGTGCCAGCAGCTTCGGGACAGCTAGCAATCAGCCCCAGCATTTT. Translated: CASSFGTASNQPQHF.

The gene calls are TRBV2 and TRBJ2-1; 10 bases map to TRBD2. This CDR3 has 15 amino acids. Unmatched junction bases numbered 7, after V lost 4 bases and J lost 7 bases. Germline V gene lookup returns CDR1 SNHLY and CDR2 FYNNEI. The CDR3 loop reads CASSGLAGELNEQFF. In DNA form, the CDR3 reads TGTGCCAGCAGTGGCCTAGCGGGAGAGTTGAATGAGCAGTTCTTC.

The CDR3 spells CASSLGVTTLYNEQFF. The DNA for the CDR3 is TGTGCCAGCAGTTTGGGGGTGACTACCCTTTACAATGAGCAGTTCTTC. This rearrangement joins TRBV27 to TRBJ2-1; D might be TRBD1 or TRBD2, each matching 5 bases. Between the trimmed V and J ends, which lost 3 bases and 4 bases, there was a span of 16 bases. The CDR3 runs 16 residues. Germline-derived CDR1 and CDR2 are MNHEY and SMNVEV (reference sequence).

V usage is TRBV6-1 and J usage is TRBJ1-3; D is undetermined. CDR1 and CDR2 from the germline V gene are MNHNS and SASEGT. The length of the CDR3 is 11 residues. V gave up 8 bases and J gave up 0 bases, with 2 bases separating them. As DNA, the CDR3 is TGTGCCAGCCCCTCTGGAAACACCATATATTTT. Its protein product is CASPSGNTIYF.

The chain has TRBV19 and TRBJ2-1; D gene ambiguous. The V and J ends lost 1 base and 0 bases respectively, with 7 bases between them. This CDR3 spans 15 amino acids. Germline CDR1 LNHDA, CDR2 SQIVND (reference sequence). The DNA for the CDR3 is TGTGCCAGTAGTATAGTCGAGAGCTCCTACAATGAGCAGTTCTTC. This codes for CASSIVESSYNEQFF. Variable domain in full (rest from reference TRBV19 and TRBJ2-1): DGGITQSPKYLFRKEGQNVTLSCEQNLNHDAMYWYRQDPGQGLRLIYYSQIVNDFQKGDIAEGYSVSREKKESFPLTVTSAQKNPTAFYLCASSIVESSYNEQFFGPGTRLTVL.

V gene TRBV7-8 combines with J gene TRBJ2-5, with unresolved D. The DNA end is more similar to TRBJ2-7, so the J call may be wrong. This CDR3 is built from 14 residues. Germline CDR1 and CDR2: SGHVS and FQNEAQ. The CDR3 loop is CASSPILTDYEQYF. The CDR3 DNA follows: TGTGCCAGCAGCCCCATCTTGACTGACTACGAGCAGTACTTC.

This clone was seen once. This rearrangement joins TRBV5-8 to TRBJ2-2; weak D call: TRBD2 (6 bases). The CDR3 is 16 residues long. Germline loops: CDR1 SGHTS, CDR2 YDEGEE. The V end was cut by 6 bases, the J end by 1 base, with 16 bases between. CDR3 residues: CASNEEGPLNTGELFF. The CDR3 DNA reads as TGTGCCAGCAACGAGGAGGGCCCGTTGAACACCGGGGAGCTGTTTTTT. The full variable domain, its missing parts supplied by reference TRBV5-8 and TRBJ2-2, is EAGVTQSPTHLIKTRGQQATLRCSPISGHTSVYWYQQALGLGLQFLLWYDEGEERNRGNFPPRFSGRQFPNYSSELNVNALELEDSALYLCASNEEGPLNTGELFFGEGSRLTVL.